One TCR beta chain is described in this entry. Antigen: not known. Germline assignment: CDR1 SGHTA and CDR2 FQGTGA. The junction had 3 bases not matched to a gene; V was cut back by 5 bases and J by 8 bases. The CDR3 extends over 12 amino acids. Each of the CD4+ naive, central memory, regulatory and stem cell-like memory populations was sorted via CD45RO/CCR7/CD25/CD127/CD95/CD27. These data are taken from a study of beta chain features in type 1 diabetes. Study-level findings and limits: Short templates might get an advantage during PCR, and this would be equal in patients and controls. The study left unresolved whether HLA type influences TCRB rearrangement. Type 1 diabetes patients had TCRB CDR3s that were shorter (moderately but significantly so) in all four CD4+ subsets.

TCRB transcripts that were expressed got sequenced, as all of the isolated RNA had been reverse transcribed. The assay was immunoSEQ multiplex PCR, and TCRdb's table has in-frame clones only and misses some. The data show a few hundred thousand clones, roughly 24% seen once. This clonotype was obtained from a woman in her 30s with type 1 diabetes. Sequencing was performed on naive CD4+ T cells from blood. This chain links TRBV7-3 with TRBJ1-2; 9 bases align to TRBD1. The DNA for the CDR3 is TGTGCCAGCAGCGGGACAGGGCAGGGCTACACCTTC. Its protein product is CASSGTGQGYTF.